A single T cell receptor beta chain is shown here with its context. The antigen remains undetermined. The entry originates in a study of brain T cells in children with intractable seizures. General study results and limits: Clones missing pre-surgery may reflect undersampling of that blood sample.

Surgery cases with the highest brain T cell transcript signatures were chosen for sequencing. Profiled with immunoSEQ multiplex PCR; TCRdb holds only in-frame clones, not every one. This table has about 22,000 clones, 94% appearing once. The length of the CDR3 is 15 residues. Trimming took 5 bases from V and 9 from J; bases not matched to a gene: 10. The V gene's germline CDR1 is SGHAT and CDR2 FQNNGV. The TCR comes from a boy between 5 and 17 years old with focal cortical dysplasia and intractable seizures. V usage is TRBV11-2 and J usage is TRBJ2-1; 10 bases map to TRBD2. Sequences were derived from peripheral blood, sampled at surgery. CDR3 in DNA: TGTGCCAGCAGCATGACTAGCGGGCTCTCTCCTGAGCAGTTCTTC. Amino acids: CASSMTSGLSPEQFF.